The rows below give T cell receptor beta chains drawn from one sample of a study of T cells after yellow fever vaccination. Each CDR3 protein is one row after TCRdb ran MiXCR on the 5' RACE reads. Here the sample spans about 500,000 distinct CDR3 sequences, around 16% being singletons. Sequences were derived from PBMCs, sampled around 5 days after the first yellow fever vaccination. These receptor sequences come from a young man who received the YFV17D yellow fever vaccine. Each CDR3 is given with its conserved first and last residue. D genes are given only for firm matches. Clone size is given for some rows only: seen once, a few or many times, or a class if the clone is expanded.

J gene: TRBJ2-5
V gene: TRBV7-9
D gene: TRBD2
clone size: .
CDR3 length: 16
CDR3 DNA: TGTGCCAGCAGCTTGGGACGCGGGGGGTTCCAAGAGACCCAGTACTTC
CDR3 protein: CASSLGRGGFQETQYF

J gene: TRBJ2-7
V gene: TRBV3-1
D gene: .
clone size: few
CDR3 length: 12
CDR3 DNA: TGTGCCAGCAGCCAAGAGTCTCGAGAGCAGTACTTC
CDR3 protein: CASSQESREQYF

J gene: TRBJ2-1
V gene: TRBV29-1
D gene: TRBD1
clone size: few
CDR3 length: 13
CDR3 DNA: TGCAGCGTTGGGGACAGGGGCTACAATGAGCAGTTCTTC
CDR3 protein: CSVGDRGYNEQFF

J gene: TRBJ2-3
V gene: TRBV20-1
D gene: TRBD2
clone size: .
CDR3 length: 15
CDR3 DNA: TGCAGTGCTAGCAGGGGCGGGGGGGCGCCGGATACGCAGTATTTT
CDR3 protein: CSASRGGGAPDTQYF

J gene: TRBJ1-3
V gene: TRBV20-1
D gene: TRBD1
clone size: few
CDR3 length: 13
CDR3 DNA: TGCAGTGCTATCCGGGACAGCCGAAACACCATATATTTT
CDR3 protein: CSAIRDSRNTIYF

J gene: TRBJ1-4
V gene: TRBV7-9
D gene: .
clone size: .
CDR3 length: 14
CDR3 DNA: TGTGCCAGCAGCCCCCCAGGGTCTGATGAAAAACTGTTTTTT
CDR3 protein: CASSPPGSDEKLFF

J gene: TRBJ2-1
V gene: TRBV24-1
D gene: .
clone size: .
CDR3 length: 11
CDR3 DNA: TGTGCCACCGGGCTAGGGCTTGAGCAGTTCTTC
CDR3 protein: CATGLGLEQFF

J gene: TRBJ2-5
V gene: TRBV5-8
D gene: .
clone size: few
CDR3 length: 14
CDR3 DNA: TGTGCCAGCAGAAAACAGGGAGGTAAAGAGACCCAGTACTTC
CDR3 protein: CASRKQGGKETQYF

J gene: TRBJ1-1
V gene: TRBV6-4
D gene: .
clone size: .
CDR3 length: 20
CDR3 DNA: TGTGCCCCAGAGACGACAGGCGCAACGAGCAGCCTCCCGAGGGGCACTGAAGCTTTCTTT
CDR3 protein: CAPETTGATSSLPRGTEAFF

J gene: TRBJ1-1
V gene: TRBV6-1
D gene: .
clone size: .
CDR3 length: 16
CDR3 DNA: TGTGCCAGCAGTGACTTAAGACAGAACGAGGGCACTGAAGCTTTCTTT
CDR3 protein: CASSDLRQNEGTEAFF

J gene: TRBJ1-2
V gene: TRBV7-2
D gene: .
clone size: .
CDR3 length: 14
CDR3 DNA: TGTGCCAGCAGCTTAGGACGTTTGAACTATGGCTACACCTTC
CDR3 protein: CASSLGRLNYGYTF

J gene: TRBJ2-5
V gene: TRBV5-1
D gene: TRBD2
clone size: .
CDR3 length: 13
CDR3 DNA: TGCGCCAGCCAGGGACTAGCGTTTGAGACCCAGTACTTC
CDR3 protein: CASQGLAFETQYF

J gene: TRBJ2-5
V gene: TRBV7-9
D gene: TRBD2
clone size: once
CDR3 length: 17
CDR3 DNA: TGTGCCAGCAGCTTACCGACTAGCGGGGGGTTCCAAGAGACCCAGTACTTC
CDR3 protein: CASSLPTSGGFQETQYF

J gene: TRBJ2-7
V gene: TRBV4-1
D gene: .
clone size: few
CDR3 length: 15
CDR3 DNA: TGCGCCAGCAGCCACCGGGACAAGAGCTCCTACGAGCAGTACTTC
CDR3 protein: CASSHRDKSSYEQYF

J gene: TRBJ2-3
V gene: TRBV7-9
D gene: TRBD1
clone size: few
CDR3 length: 13
CDR3 DNA: TGTGCCAGCAGCGACCGGACAGGGGGCTCGCAGTATTTT
CDR3 protein: CASSDRTGGSQYF

J gene: TRBJ2-1
V gene: TRBV20-1
D gene: .
clone size: few
CDR3 length: 13
CDR3 DNA: TGCAGTGCTAGCGAAACATCCTACAATGAGCAGTTCTTC
CDR3 protein: CSASETSYNEQFF

J gene: TRBJ2-1
V gene: TRBV7-3
D gene: .
clone size: many
CDR3 length: 12
CDR3 DNA: TGTGCCAGCAGCTTAAACTACAATGAGCAGTTCTTC
CDR3 protein: CASSLNYNEQFF

J gene: TRBJ2-1
V gene: TRBV29-1
D gene: .
clone size: .
CDR3 length: 13
CDR3 DNA: TGCAGCGGCTGGAAGCCAGGGGCCGGTGAGCAGTTCTTC
CDR3 protein: CSGWKPGAGEQFF

J gene: TRBJ2-1
V gene: TRBV5-4
D gene: .
clone size: .
CDR3 length: 13
CDR3 DNA: TGTGCCAGCAGCTTCGAGGTCGAAAATGAGCAGTTCTTC
CDR3 protein: CASSFEVENEQFF

J gene: TRBJ2-2
V gene: TRBV20-1
D gene: .
clone size: .
CDR3 length: 13
CDR3 DNA: TGCAGTGCTAGAGCCCCGGGAACCGGGGAGCTGTTTTTT
CDR3 protein: CSARAPGTGELFF

J gene: TRBJ1-2
V gene: TRBV20-1
D gene: .
clone size: few
CDR3 length: 13
CDR3 DNA: TGCAGTGCTAGATACAGGTTAAACTATGGCTACACCTTC
CDR3 protein: CSARYRLNYGYTF

J gene: TRBJ2-3
V gene: TRBV4-3
D gene: .
clone size: few
CDR3 length: 15
CDR3 DNA: TGCGCCAGCGCCCCTGGAGGGGGGGCAACAGATACGCAGTATTTT
CDR3 protein: CASAPGGGATDTQYF

J gene: TRBJ1-2
V gene: TRBV12-3/TRBV12-4
D gene: .
clone size: many
CDR3 length: 13
CDR3 DNA: TGTGCCAGCACGAAATGGGAGAACTATGGCTACACCTTC
CDR3 protein: CASTKWENYGYTF

J gene: TRBJ2-1
V gene: TRBV27
D gene: TRBD2
clone size: few
CDR3 length: 15
CDR3 DNA: TGTGCCAGCAGTTTAATGCGGGGGGGCAGCGGTGAGCAGTTCTTC
CDR3 protein: CASSLMRGGSGEQFF

J gene: TRBJ2-2
V gene: TRBV6-5
D gene: TRBD1
clone size: few
CDR3 length: 19
CDR3 DNA: TGTGCCAGCAGTTACAGTTGGAGTATAGGGGGCCGGTCGGCCGGGGAGCTGTTTTTT
CDR3 protein: CASSYSWSIGGRSAGELFF

J gene: TRBJ2-1
V gene: TRBV6-2/TRBV6-3
D gene: TRBD2
clone size: .
CDR3 length: 14
CDR3 DNA: TGTGCCAGCAGCGGACTAGTTATGAGAGATGAGCAGTTCTTC
CDR3 protein: CASSGLVMRDEQFF

J gene: TRBJ2-5
V gene: TRBV12-3/TRBV12-4
D gene: TRBD2
clone size: few
CDR3 length: 19
CDR3 DNA: TGTGCCAGCAGCTCGAAATGGACTAGCGGGGGGACGACGCGAGAGACCCAGTACTTC
CDR3 protein: CASSSKWTSGGTTRETQYF

J gene: TRBJ2-5
V gene: TRBV6-2/TRBV6-3
D gene: .
clone size: .
CDR3 length: 16
CDR3 DNA: TGTGCCAGCAGTTACTACGGCGGGGGCCAAGAAGAGACCCAGTACTTC
CDR3 protein: CASSYYGGGQEETQYF

J gene: TRBJ1-2
V gene: TRBV12-3/TRBV12-4
D gene: .
clone size: .
CDR3 length: 14
CDR3 DNA: TGTGCCAGCAGCCAAGATTCCTATAACTATGGCTACACCTTC
CDR3 protein: CASSQDSYNYGYTF

J gene: TRBJ2-3
V gene: TRBV5-1
D gene: TRBD1
clone size: once
CDR3 length: 15
CDR3 DNA: TGCGCCAGCAACCCCGGGACAGGGGGCACAGATACGCAGTATTTT
CDR3 protein: CASNPGTGGTDTQYF

J gene: TRBJ1-1
V gene: TRBV5-6
D gene: .
clone size: few
CDR3 length: 16
CDR3 DNA: TGTGCCAGCAGCTTCCTAACAGGCAAAATGAACACTGAAGCTTTCTTT
CDR3 protein: CASSFLTGKMNTEAFF

J gene: TRBJ1-2
V gene: TRBV20-1
D gene: .
clone size: .
CDR3 length: 14
CDR3 DNA: TGCAGTGCTAGTGCAGGGAATTCTAACTATGGCTACACCTTC
CDR3 protein: CSASAGNSNYGYTF

J gene: TRBJ2-3
V gene: TRBV13
D gene: .
clone size: few
CDR3 length: 17
CDR3 DNA: TGTGCCAGCAGCTTGGCCCCAGGGGGGGGGCCCACAGATACGCAGTATTTT
CDR3 protein: CASSLAPGGGPTDTQYF

J gene: TRBJ1-5
V gene: TRBV4-1
D gene: .
clone size: many
CDR3 length: 17
CDR3 DNA: TGCGCCAGCAGCCCACGGGCGGGTGGGGATAGCAATCAGCCCCAGCATTTT
CDR3 protein: CASSPRAGGDSNQPQHF

J gene: TRBJ2-2
V gene: TRBV30
D gene: .
clone size: few
CDR3 length: 12
CDR3 DNA: TGTGCCTGGAACCTGTGGGGCGGGGAGCTGTTTTTT
CDR3 protein: CAWNLWGGELFF

J gene: TRBJ1-3
V gene: TRBV4-2
D gene: .
clone size: .
CDR3 length: 16
CDR3 DNA: TGTGCCAGCAGCCGAGCGGGACTGACCTCTGGAAACACCATATATTTT
CDR3 protein: CASSRAGLTSGNTIYF

J gene: TRBJ1-2
V gene: TRBV5-1
D gene: .
clone size: few
CDR3 length: 14
CDR3 DNA: TGCGCCAGCAGTCAAACTTCGGAGGGCTATGGCTACACCTTC
CDR3 protein: CASSQTSEGYGYTF

J gene: TRBJ2-1
V gene: TRBV6-5
D gene: TRBD1
clone size: .
CDR3 length: 16
CDR3 DNA: TGTGCCAGCAGTTACTCAGGACAGGGGTCCTACAATGAGCAGTTCTTC
CDR3 protein: CASSYSGQGSYNEQFF

J gene: TRBJ1-1
V gene: TRBV12-3/TRBV12-4
D gene: .
clone size: .
CDR3 length: 16
CDR3 DNA: TGTGCCAGCAGTCCTCTCCCCGCCACAGGGAACACTGAAGCTTTCTTT
CDR3 protein: CASSPLPATGNTEAFF

J gene: TRBJ2-7
V gene: TRBV20-1
D gene: .
clone size: many
CDR3 length: 12
CDR3 DNA: TGCAGTGCTAGAGTAGGTCTTTACGAGCAGTACTTC
CDR3 protein: CSARVGLYEQYF

J gene: TRBJ1-5
V gene: TRBV4-3
D gene: TRBD1
clone size: few
CDR3 length: 15
CDR3 DNA: TGCGCCAGCAGCCCTGGACAGGGGGCATTTCAGCCCCAGCATTTT
CDR3 protein: CASSPGQGAFQPQHF

J gene: TRBJ1-6
V gene: TRBV20-1
D gene: .
clone size: many
CDR3 length: 13
CDR3 DNA: TGCAGTGCTAGTTCCGCCACTAATTCACCCCTCCACTTT
CDR3 protein: CSASSATNSPLHF

J gene: TRBJ2-2
V gene: TRBV5-1
D gene: TRBD2
clone size: few
CDR3 length: 16
CDR3 DNA: TGCGCCAGCAGCTTAGACGTCGGGGGGTCGCCCGGGGAGCTGTTTTTT
CDR3 protein: CASSLDVGGSPGELFF

J gene: TRBJ1-2
V gene: TRBV4-1
D gene: TRBD1
clone size: .
CDR3 length: 15
CDR3 DNA: TGCGCCAGCAGCCAGGATCTGGGGACAGGGAGAGGCTACACCTTC
CDR3 protein: CASSQDLGTGRGYTF

J gene: TRBJ1-2
V gene: TRBV29-1
D gene: .
clone size: .
CDR3 length: 12
CDR3 DNA: TGCAGCGTTGGAGCCGGAATATGGGGCTACACCTTC
CDR3 protein: CSVGAGIWGYTF

J gene: TRBJ1-5
V gene: TRBV12-3/TRBV12-4
D gene: .
clone size: .
CDR3 length: 14
CDR3 DNA: TGTGCCAGCAGCCGACAGGAAGCAGCTCAGCCCCAGCATTTT
CDR3 protein: CASSRQEAAQPQHF

J gene: TRBJ2-1
V gene: TRBV20-1
D gene: .
clone size: .
CDR3 length: 12
CDR3 DNA: TGCAGTGTTTCGCCCCGCGGGGATGAGCAGTTCTTC
CDR3 protein: CSVSPRGDEQFF

J gene: TRBJ2-3
V gene: TRBV6-5
D gene: .
clone size: .
CDR3 length: 15
CDR3 DNA: TGTGCCAGCAGTTACGTGGGGGGGCTTACAGATACGCAGTATTTT
CDR3 protein: CASSYVGGLTDTQYF

J gene: TRBJ1-6
V gene: TRBV7-2
D gene: .
clone size: many
CDR3 length: 14
CDR3 DNA: TGTGCCAGCAGCCGGTCGGGGCCTAATTCACCCCTCCACTTT
CDR3 protein: CASSRSGPNSPLHF

J gene: TRBJ1-6
V gene: TRBV27
D gene: .
clone size: many
CDR3 length: 19
CDR3 DNA: TGTGCCAGCACCCAAAGAGGGGGGGGCAAACGAAGCGGGGGATCACCCCTCCACTTT
CDR3 protein: CASTQRGGGKRSGGSPLHF

J gene: TRBJ2-1
V gene: TRBV5-1
D gene: TRBD2
clone size: few
CDR3 length: 16
CDR3 DNA: TGCGCCAGCAGACCCCGGGCTAGCGGGGGCTACAATGAGCAGTTCTTC
CDR3 protein: CASRPRASGGYNEQFF